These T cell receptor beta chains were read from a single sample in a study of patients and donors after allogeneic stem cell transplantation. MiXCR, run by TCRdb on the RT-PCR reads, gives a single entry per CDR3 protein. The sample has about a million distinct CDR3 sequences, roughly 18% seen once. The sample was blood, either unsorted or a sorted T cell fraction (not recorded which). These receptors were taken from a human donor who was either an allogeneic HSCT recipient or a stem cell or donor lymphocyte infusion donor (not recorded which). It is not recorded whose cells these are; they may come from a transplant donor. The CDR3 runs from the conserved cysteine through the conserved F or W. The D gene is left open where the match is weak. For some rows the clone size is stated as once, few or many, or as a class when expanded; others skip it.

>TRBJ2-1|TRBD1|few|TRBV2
TGTGCCAGCACAGTTAGGACGACAGGGGATTACAATGAGCAGTTCTTC
CASTVRTTGDYNEQFF
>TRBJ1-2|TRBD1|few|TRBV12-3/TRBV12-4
TGTGCCAGCAGGGGTCCGGGACAGAGACTATCAGCTAACTATGGCTACACCTTC
CASRGPGQRLSANYGYTF
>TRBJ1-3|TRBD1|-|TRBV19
TGTGCCAGTAACAAAGGCCATAGGGGGCCTGGAAACACCATATATTTT
CASNKGHRGPGNTIYF
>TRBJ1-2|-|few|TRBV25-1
TGTGCCAGCGAGTCTACAGGTTCCTATGGCTACACCTTC
CASESTGSYGYTF
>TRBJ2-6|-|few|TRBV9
TGTGCCAGCAGGATGGCCAACGTCCTGACTTTC
CASRMANVLTF
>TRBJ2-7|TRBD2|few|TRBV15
TGTGCCACCAGCCTCGGGCGGGGGACGGTGGTAAGGAAGTACTTC
CATSLGRGTVVRKYF
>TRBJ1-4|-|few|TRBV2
TGTGCCAGCAGTGTGCTACACGGGGAACTGTTTTTT
CASSVLHGELFF
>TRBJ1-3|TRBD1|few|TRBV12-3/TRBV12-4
TGTGCCAGCAGTACCACAGGGGGCTCGTCTGGAAACACCATATATTTT
CASSTTGGSSGNTIYF
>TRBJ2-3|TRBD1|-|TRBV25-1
TGTGCCAGCAGTGCGACAGGGGTAATCACAGATACGCAGTATTTT
CASSATGVITDTQYF
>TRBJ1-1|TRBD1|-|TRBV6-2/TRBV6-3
TGTGCCAGCAGTTACACAGTGGGACAGGGGCCCGTAACTGAAGCTTTCTTT
CASSYTVGQGPVTEAFF
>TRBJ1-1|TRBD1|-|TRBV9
TGTGCCAGCAGCGGACGGACAGGGGGCAACACTGAAGCTTTCTTT
CASSGRTGGNTEAFF
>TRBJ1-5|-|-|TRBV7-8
TGTGCCAGCAGCTTATACGGGCTCAATCAGCCCCAGCATTTT
CASSLYGLNQPQHF
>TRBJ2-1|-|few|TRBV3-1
TGTGCCAGTGGGGCAGGGCTAGTCGCGGTCAATGAGCAGTTCTTC
CASGAGLVAVNEQFF
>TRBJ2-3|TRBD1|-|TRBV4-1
TGCGCCAGCAGCCAAGGGGACAGGGGTGTAGCAGATACGCAGTATTTT
CASSQGDRGVADTQYF
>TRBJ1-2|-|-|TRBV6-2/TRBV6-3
TGTGCCAGCAGTTACGGGGGTTCGCGAGCGTTATGGACTAACTATGGCTACACCTTC
CASSYGGSRALWTNYGYTF
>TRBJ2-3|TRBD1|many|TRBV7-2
TGTGCCAGCAGCCTACGGGACAGGGCCACAGATACGCAGTATTTT
CASSLRDRATDTQYF
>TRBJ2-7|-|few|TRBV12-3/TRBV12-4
TGTGCCAGCAGTTTTATATCCAGGGCGGACGAGCAGTACTTC
CASSFISRADEQYF
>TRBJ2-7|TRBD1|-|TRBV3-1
TGTGCCAGCAGCCAAGAGGGGACAGGGTCCCACGAGCAGTACTTC
CASSQEGTGSHEQYF
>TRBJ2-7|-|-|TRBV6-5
TGTGCCAGCAGTTCCAACACTCAATCACGCAACGAGCAGTACTTC
CASSSNTQSRNEQYF
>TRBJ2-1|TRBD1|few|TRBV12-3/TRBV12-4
TGTGCCAGCAGACCCCCGGGGACAGGGGGACATGAGCAGTTCTTC
CASRPPGTGGHEQFF
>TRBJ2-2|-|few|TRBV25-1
TGTGCCAGCCAGGCAGGGGGCGGGGGCGGGGAGCTGTTTTTT
CASQAGGGGGELFF
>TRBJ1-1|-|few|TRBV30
TGTGCCTGGAGTGTACGGGGGACTGAAGCTTTCTTT
CAWSVRGTEAFF
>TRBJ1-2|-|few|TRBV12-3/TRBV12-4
TGTGCCAGCATCTTAGGCGGCCAGGGCCTCGAGGGCTACACCTTC
CASILGGQGLEGYTF
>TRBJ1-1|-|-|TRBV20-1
TGCAGTGCTAGAGTCCGGGACTCCAGAAACACTGAAGCTTTCTTT
CSARVRDSRNTEAFF
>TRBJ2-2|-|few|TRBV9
TGTGCCAGCAGCGTAGGCGGGGACACTACCACCGGGGAGCTGTTTTTT
CASSVGGDTTTGELFF
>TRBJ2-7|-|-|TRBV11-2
TGTGCCAGCAGCTCGGGGTACAGGCTACAAATCTACGAGCAGTACTTC
CASSSGYRLQIYEQYF
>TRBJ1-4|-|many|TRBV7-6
TGTGCCAGCAGCTTAGTAGCAATTGGAGCAACTAATGAAAAACTGTTTTTT
CASSLVAIGATNEKLFF
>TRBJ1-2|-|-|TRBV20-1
TGCAGTGCTAGAGTTTCGGCTAGGCGGGGCTACACCTTC
CSARVSARRGYTF
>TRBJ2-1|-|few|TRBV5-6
TGTGCCAGCCCGACTCCCACAGGGTTGGGTGAGCAGTTCTTC
CASPTPTGLGEQFF
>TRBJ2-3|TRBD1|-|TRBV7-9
TGTGCCAGCGATGACAGGGGACGTTCAGATACGCAGTATTTT
CASDDRGRSDTQYF
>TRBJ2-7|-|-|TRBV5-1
TGCGCCAGCAGCAGAGGTCTGAACGAGCAGTACTTC
CASSRGLNEQYF
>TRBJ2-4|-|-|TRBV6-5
TGTGCCAGCAGTTACGATTGGTGGGGAGCCAAAAACATTCAGTACTTC
CASSYDWWGAKNIQYF
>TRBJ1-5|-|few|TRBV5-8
TGTGCCAGCAGCTTTACGTCAGGGAGGAATCAGCCCCAGCATTTT
CASSFTSGRNQPQHF
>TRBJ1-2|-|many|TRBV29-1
TGCAGCGTTGAGGAGGCCCCGGGACGAGGCTATGGCTACACCTTC
CSVEEAPGRGYGYTF
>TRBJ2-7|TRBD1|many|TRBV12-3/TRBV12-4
TGTGCCAGCAGCCGCAGATGGGGGACAGGGGACGAGCAGTACTTC
CASSRRWGTGDEQYF
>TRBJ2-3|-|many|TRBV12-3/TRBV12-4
TGTGCCAGCAGCTCAGATACGCAGTATTTT
CASSSDTQYF
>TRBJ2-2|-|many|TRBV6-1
TGTGCCAGCCTTACCTTGGGGACCGGGGAGCTGTTTTTT
CASLTLGTGELFF
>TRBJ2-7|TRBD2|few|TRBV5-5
TGTGCCAGCAGCTTGTCTCCTAGCGGGAAATACGAGCAGTACTTC
CASSLSPSGKYEQYF
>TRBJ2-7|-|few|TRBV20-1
TGCAGTGTCGGACCTTCTGGGGCATACGAGCAGTACTTC
CSVGPSGAYEQYF
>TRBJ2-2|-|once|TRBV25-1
TGTGCCAGCAGTGAATACGGGAACACCGGGGAGCTGTTTTTT
CASSEYGNTGELFF
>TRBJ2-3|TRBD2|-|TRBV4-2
TGTGCCAGCAGCCAAGGGGCGGGGGGGGCAGAAGATACGCAGTATTTT
CASSQGAGGAEDTQYF